This T cell receptor (beta chain) stems from a study of T cell responses to AZD1222 COVID-19 vaccine (dated by TCRdb to about 2021). Study-wide context: TCR sequencing was performed for 230 to 250 trial participants, of whom 200 to 210 were given two doses of AZD1222 and 26 were given two doses of MenACWY control vaccine. Trial participants were enrolled by age into subgroups of 18-55, 56-69 and 70-plus years, and around 150, 29 and 61 TCR-sequenced participants, respectively, were included in these subgroups. What the authors observed across the whole study: Conclusions about previously exposed vaccinees were limited because only a handful of AZD1222 recipients were SARS-CoV-2 seropositive at baseline. Reportedly, almost half of the unique spike-specific TCRs recognized epitopes lying outside the regions that are mutated in the B.1.351 and B.1.1.7 variants. Because no day 14 peak-response samples were available, repertoires were characterized only after the peak T cell response. Spike-specific TCR breadth and depth rose significantly after two AZD1222 doses compared with day 0 and with MenACWY recipients. Participants were mostly white British and included more females than males, and it was suggested by the authors that clonal diversity may have been underestimated. The 56-69-year group was small, and its depth increase did not reach significance, likely because of low power. The whole spike protein was spanned by vaccine-associated CD4 TCRs, and dominant responses were seen in regions 160-218 and 743-854.

Ends trimmed: V by 4 bases, J by 8 bases; bases unmatched to a gene: 13. Via the germline V gene (reference sequence), CDR1 is SGHAT and CDR2 FQDESV. The cysteine opens and the phenylalanine closes a CDR3 of 16 amino acids. Only the CDR3 DNA stays, 48 bases, in frame from base 1. Explained via the paper, the time point label denotes: about 28 days (+/-7) after the second vaccine dose. AZD1222 recipients whose second dose came at about 4 weeks and those whose second dose came at about 12 weeks were combined into one group, since spike-specific TCR depth and breadth did not differ between the two schedules. Samples from vaccinated people were obtained from the UK trials COV001 and COV002, which included a single-blind randomized controlled phase 2/3 trial of AZD1222 (ChAdOx1 nCoV-19) in healthy adults. For TCRbeta chain sequencing, PBMC samples from trial participants were taken at day 0 and at day 28 after the second dose.

This clone showed up just once. Its antigen has not been determined. No base-level quality is on record; no much larger clone is a single base apart. The CDR3 regions of human TCRbeta chains were analyzed by immunosequencing. The authors' pipeline ran thus. TCRs in the repertoires were compared against a reference library of SARS-CoV-2-specific TCRs that had been generated with the MIRA antigen-specificity platform. Breadth was defined as the fraction of unique TCRs that were SARS-CoV-2-associated. Depth was defined as the fraction of total T cells that were SARS-CoV-2-associated. Using the MIRA data, each spike-specific TCR was mapped to the spike region that the TCR reacts to and placed in a CD4 or CD8 class. Log10-transformed breadth and depth values were compared by one-way ANOVA with Sidak's multiple comparisons tests. Drawn from immuneACCESS, this table holds only the in-frame rearrangements with V and J called that TCRdb kept. Clones are partly lost; checked studies trace under half to an unresolved V gene and leave the rest unexplained. For V, J and clone size, that table is used; D and trimming come from the DNA. This sample comprises tens of thousands of clones, about nine tenths of them detected only once. The ten largest clones add up to approximately 5% of the sample.

Material: peripheral blood, obtained 28 days after the second AZD1222 dose. The TCR sequence derives from an adult who received the AZD1222 COVID-19 vaccine. In this chain, TRBV11-1 is recombined with TRBJ1-2; the central 10 bases match TRBD1. The DNA sequence is given as TGTGCCAGCAGCTCCACTCCCGCCGGGACAGGGGAAGGCTACACCTTC. This translates into CASSSTPAGTGEGYTF.